Sequencing of this T cell receptor beta chain was carried out in a study of cytomegalovirus exposure and HLA in healthy donors. Study-wide results and limits: Reportedly, diagnosis of cytomegalovirus status by the classifier showed high specificity and sensitivity. There were over 150 TCR beta chains listed as cytomegalovirus-associated.

Between the trimmed V and J ends, which lost 7 bases and 0 bases, there was a span of 16 bases. The germline CDR1 and CDR2 sequences are MNHEY and SMNVEV (reference sequence). The CDR3 has 16 amino acids. The data were produced by immunoSEQ multiplex PCR, yet TCRdb's version contains in-frame clones alone and is incomplete. Among roughly 150,000 clones listed, approximately 88% were seen once. About this clone itself: No antigen is known for it.

The sample was PBMCs. The chain joins TRBV27 to TRBJ1-5; D is undetermined. The sequence was collected from a young woman in good health and CMV-seropositive. The CDR3 here is CASKPIPGDSNQPQHF. The CDR3 coding sequence is TGTGCCAGCAAACCGATCCCCGGGGATAGCAATCAGCCCCAGCATTTT.